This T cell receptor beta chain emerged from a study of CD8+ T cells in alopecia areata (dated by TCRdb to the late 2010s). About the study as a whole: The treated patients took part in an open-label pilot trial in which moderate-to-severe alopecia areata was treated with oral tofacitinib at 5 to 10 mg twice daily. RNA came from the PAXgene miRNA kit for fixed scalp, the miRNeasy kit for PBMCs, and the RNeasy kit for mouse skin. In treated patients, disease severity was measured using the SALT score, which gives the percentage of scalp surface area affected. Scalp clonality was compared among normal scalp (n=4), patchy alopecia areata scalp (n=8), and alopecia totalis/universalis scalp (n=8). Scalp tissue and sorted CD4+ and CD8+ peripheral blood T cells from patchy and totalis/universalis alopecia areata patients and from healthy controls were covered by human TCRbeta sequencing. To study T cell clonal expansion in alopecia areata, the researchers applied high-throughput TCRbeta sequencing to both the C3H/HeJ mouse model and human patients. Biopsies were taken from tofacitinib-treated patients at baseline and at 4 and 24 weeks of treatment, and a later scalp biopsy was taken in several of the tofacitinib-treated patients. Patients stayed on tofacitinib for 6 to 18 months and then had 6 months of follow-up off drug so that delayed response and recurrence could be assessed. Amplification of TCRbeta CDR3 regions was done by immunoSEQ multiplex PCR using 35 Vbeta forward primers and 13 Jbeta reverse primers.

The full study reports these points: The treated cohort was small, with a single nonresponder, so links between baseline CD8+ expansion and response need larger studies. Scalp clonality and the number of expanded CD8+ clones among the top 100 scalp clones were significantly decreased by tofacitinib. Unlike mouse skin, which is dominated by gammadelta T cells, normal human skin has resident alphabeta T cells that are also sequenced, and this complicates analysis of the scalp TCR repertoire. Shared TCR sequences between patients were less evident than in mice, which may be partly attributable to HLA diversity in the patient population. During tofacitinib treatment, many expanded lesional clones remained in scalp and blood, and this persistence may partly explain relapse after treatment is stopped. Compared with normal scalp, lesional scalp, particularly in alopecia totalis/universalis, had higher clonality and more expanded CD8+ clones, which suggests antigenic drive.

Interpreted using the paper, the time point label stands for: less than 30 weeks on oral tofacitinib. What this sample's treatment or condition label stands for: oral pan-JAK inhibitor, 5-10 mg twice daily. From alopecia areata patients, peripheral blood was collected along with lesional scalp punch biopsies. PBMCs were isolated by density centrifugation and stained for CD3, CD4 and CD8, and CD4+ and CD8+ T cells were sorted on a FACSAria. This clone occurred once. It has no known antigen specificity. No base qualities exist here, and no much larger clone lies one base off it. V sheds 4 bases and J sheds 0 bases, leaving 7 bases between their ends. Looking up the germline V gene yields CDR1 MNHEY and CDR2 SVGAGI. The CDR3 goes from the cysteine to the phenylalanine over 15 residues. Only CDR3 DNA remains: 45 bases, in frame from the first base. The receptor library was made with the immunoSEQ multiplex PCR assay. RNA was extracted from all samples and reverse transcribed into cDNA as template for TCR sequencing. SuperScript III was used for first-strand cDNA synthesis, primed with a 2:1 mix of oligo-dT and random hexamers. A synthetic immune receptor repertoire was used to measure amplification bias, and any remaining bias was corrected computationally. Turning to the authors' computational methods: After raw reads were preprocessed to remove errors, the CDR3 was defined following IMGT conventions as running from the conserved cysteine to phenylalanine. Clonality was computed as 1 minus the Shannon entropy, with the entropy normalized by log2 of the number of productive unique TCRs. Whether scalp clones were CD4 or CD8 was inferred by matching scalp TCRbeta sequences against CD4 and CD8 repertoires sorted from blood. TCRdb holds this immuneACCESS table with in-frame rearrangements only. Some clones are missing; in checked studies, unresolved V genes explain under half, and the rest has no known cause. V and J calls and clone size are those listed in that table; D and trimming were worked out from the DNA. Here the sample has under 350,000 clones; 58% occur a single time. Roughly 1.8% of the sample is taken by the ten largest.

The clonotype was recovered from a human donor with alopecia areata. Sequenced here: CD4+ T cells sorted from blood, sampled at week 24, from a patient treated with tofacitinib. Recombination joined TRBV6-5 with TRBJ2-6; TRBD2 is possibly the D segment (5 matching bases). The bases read TGTGCCAGCAGTTTTGGGAGCTCTGGGGCCAACGTCCTGACTTTC. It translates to CASSFGSSGANVLTF.